Below are 9 T cell receptor beta chains sequenced from a single sample in a study of tumor-infiltrating lymphocytes in primary liver carcinoma (TCRdb year 2017). Total RNA and DNA were co-extracted without cell sorting from 20-30 mg of bulk tissue using the AllPrep DNA/RNA mini kit. The sample was run on an Illumina HiSeq 2500. Starting from roughly 540 ng total RNA, TCRbeta-specific cDNA was produced by reverse transcription with a constant-region primer and ProtoScript II reverse transcriptase. Three nested multiplex PCR rounds, following a slightly modified ARM-PCR procedure, were used to build the TCRbeta libraries. Each of the first two PCR rounds ran for approximately 10 cycles and used multiplex TRBV1-TRBV30 forward primers together with a Cbeta reverse primer. TCRdb redid the processing of the public reads, applying fastp at Q25 and MiXCR, and retained in-frame beta chains. Entries that share a CDR3 protein sequence are merged under the most common genes and DNA. The sample contains 65,000 to 90,000 distinct CDR3 sequences, around 70% of them found a single time. The top ten clones comprise approximately 19% of the sample.

Specimen: liver tumor tissue from sampling region 1. Sample cell subset or site, as interpreted from the label and publication: tumor region T1, superior pole. Source of these receptors: a man aged 35-49 years with primary liver carcinoma and hepatitis B virus infection.

The chain employs TRBV29-1 and TRBJ2-7; D unclear. The germline V gene has CDR1 SQVTM and CDR2 ANQGSEA. Trimming left V 4 bases short and J 3 bases short, with 13 bases between. CDR3 length equals 13 residues. The DNA for the CDR3 is TGCAGCGTTGCCCAAGGCATGGGCTACGAGCAGTACGTC. It yields the protein CSVAQGMGYEQYV.

The chain carries TRBV11-2 and TRBJ1-1, with 10 bases that match TRBD1. The CDR3 extends over 17 amino acids. From germline, CDR1 is SGHAT and CDR2 FQNNGV. V trimming: 9 bases; J trimming: 10 bases; junction bases outside the gene matches: 23. The CDR3 coding sequence is TGTGCCAGAAGCCGAATGGGGGGACAGGGGTTCGGCACAGGAGCTTTCTTT. Translation: CARSRMGGQGFGTGAFF. The full variable domain, its missing parts supplied by reference TRBV11-2 and TRBJ1-1, is EAGVAQSPRYKIIEKRQSVAFWCNPISGHATLYWYQQILGQGPKLLIQFQNNGVVDDSQLPKDRFSAERLKGVDSTLKIQPAKLEDSAVYLCARSRMGGQGFGTGAFFGQGTRLTVV.

Notes on this clonotype: At one end the junction does not follow the germline gene, possibly because of a read error. This rearrangement joins TRBV7-9 to TRBJ2-1, with 9 nucleotides matching TRBD1. In germline, CDR1 is SEHNR, CDR2 FQNEAQ (reference sequence). This CDR3 has 15 amino acids. The CDR3 sequence: CASRRGGQGYNEQFF. CDR3 DNA sequence: TGTGCCAGCCGCCGAGGGGGACAGGGCTACAATGAACAGTTCTTC.

This clonotype was observed many times. V usage is TRBV30 and J usage is TRBJ2-3; perhaps TRBD1 as D (6 bases). This CDR3 region has 14 residues. Germline-derived CDR1 and CDR2 are GTSNPN and SVGIG (reference sequence). V lost 2 bases to trimming and J lost 0 bases, with 9 bases between them. The CDR3 here is CAWSLGASTDTQYF. The CDR3, as DNA: TGTGCCTGGAGTTTGGGGGCAAGCACAGATACGCAGTATTTT.

V gene TRBV11-2 combines with J gene TRBJ2-3; D is unclear. CDR3 size: 15 residues. Germline V gives CDR1 SGHAT, CDR2 FQNNGV. V lost 9 bases and J lost 5, with 21 bases in between. CDR3 sequence: CASSPSGVAGDTQYF. The CDR3 DNA follows: TGTGCCAGTAGCCCCTCAGGAGTAGCTGGAGATACGCAGTATTTT.

This clonotype showed up just once. Because it lacks the conserved phenylalanine or tryptophan at the end, this CDR3 is likely a read error. The gene calls are TRBV11-2 and TRBJ2-3, with D possibly TRBD1 on 6 matching bases. The germline V gene encodes CDR1 SGHAT and CDR2 FQNNGV. The CDR3 consists of 14 residues. CDR3 nucleotide sequence: TGTGCCGGCAGCTTATGCAGGGGATCAGATACGCAGTATCTT. Residues: CAGSLCRGSDTQYL.

A note on this clonotype: One junction end does not reproduce the germline sequence, and a read error may be involved. The genes are TRBV29-1 and TRBJ2-7; D is perhaps TRBD1 (5 bases). CDR3 length equals 14 residues. The germline V gene encodes CDR1 SQVTM and CDR2 ANQGSEA. The CDR3 DNA reads as TGCAGCGCCTCCGATGGGGCATGGTCAAACGAGCAGTGCTTC. Translating it yields CSASDGAWSNEQCF.

To note about this clonotype: A read error may account for a junction end that differs from germline. The chain recombines TRBV29-1 with TRBJ1-2; D perhaps matches TRBD1 (5 bases). The CDR3 extends over 13 amino acids. Germline loops: CDR1 SQVTM, CDR2 ANQGSEA. The CDR3: CSVDTIGAYGYTF. The DNA of the CDR3 is TGTAGCGTTGATACGATAGGGGCCTATGGCTACACCTTC.

Notes on this clonotype: The junction does not match germline at one end; this may be a read error. V usage is TRBV11-2 and J usage is TRBJ1-2; no firm D call. CDR3 length equals 14 residues. The germline V gene has CDR1 SGHAT and CDR2 FQNNGV. CDR3 DNA sequence: TGTGCAAGCAGCTTAGGTCGGCAGAGCTATCTCTACACCTTC. It encodes CASSLGRQSYLYTF.